A selection of T cell receptor beta chains follows, all from one sample in a study of graft-versus-host responses after intestinal transplantation. Assay: immunoSEQ multiplex PCR; the TCRdb copy retains only in-frame clones and omits some. Among around 90,000 clones, approximately 94% were seen once, and the ten largest hold about 0.2%. Their antigens remain unidentified. The source material was unstimulated CD4+ T cells sorted from spleen or lymph node cells, sampled before transplant. Source of these receptors: a human donor who was the organ donor for an intestinal transplant. CDR3s leave out the opening cysteine and the closing phenylalanine or tryptophan.

TRBV5-1	TRBJ1-6	ASSDGQSYNSPLH
TRBV5-1	TRBJ2-5	ASSKSSGKETQY
TRBV29-1	TRBJ2-7	SVAVGYEQY
TRBV30	TRBJ1-6	AWVVLNSPLH
TRBV7-3	TRBJ2-2	ASSLTGSAGTGELF
TRBV29-1	TRBJ2-6	SVDRLSGANVLT
TRBV4-2	TRBJ2-7	ASSQVPGPTYEQY
TRBV9	TRBJ2-7	ASSVDFGAGSSYEQY
TRBV6-6	TRBJ1-5	ASRANGGSNQPQH
TRBV6-1	.	ASSERWSSYEQY
TRBV10-3	TRBJ2-3	AISVPPTSGAAAPSSTDTQY
TRBV9	TRBJ2-2	ASSVDSTGELF
TRBV5-1	TRBJ2-7	ASSTATGTYEQY
TRBV5-4	TRBJ2-7	ASSFKGASYEQY
TRBV6-6	TRBJ1-1	ASSPGQANTEAF
TRBV2	TRBJ2-3	ASSGPGQFTDTQY
TRBV5-1	TRBJ2-7	ASSRGRTYEQY
TRBV6-5	TRBJ1-1	ASSYSINSMNTEAF
TRBV7-9	TRBJ1-5	ASSPQRQFQSVNQPQH
TRBV4-3	TRBJ1-3	ASSQDITGPGNTIY
TRBV9	TRBJ1-2	ASSPISGNGYT
TRBV5-1	TRBJ1-2	ASSLSDPRYGYT
TRBV5-4	TRBJ2-2	ASSSRRAPSGGITGELF
TRBV12-5	TRBJ2-7	ASGLVRPWAYEQY
TRBV18	TRBJ2-5	ASSPGSQETQY
TRBV2	TRBJ1-1	ASSVVMTGEAF
TRBV30	TRBJ1-3	AWTGASSGNTIY
TRBV7-2	TRBJ2-3	ASSLGGRGNTDTQY
TRBV27	TRBJ1-1	ASSTTWVNTEAF
TRBV25-1	TRBJ2-7	AGLRGVCHEQY
TRBV30	TRBJ2-5	AWSRQETQY
TRBV7-2	TRBJ1-5	ASSLFPVFNQPQH
TRBV7-9	TRBJ1-5	ASSLQGNQPQH
TRBV28	TRBJ1-2	ASRPRGTTNYGYT
TRBV7-2	TRBJ2-7	ASSSGRVIYEQY
TRBV21-1	TRBJ2-5	ASSKSPGFSGGVDQETQY
TRBV2	TRBJ2-5	ASRPGTGAIETQY
TRBV10-3	TRBJ1-2	AIMGEERYGYT
TRBV11-3	TRBJ1-6	ASSLVPNSPLH
TRBV2	TRBJ1-1	ASSDRNTEAF
TRBV19	TRBJ1-5	ASSAVTGSSNQPQH
TRBV30	TRBJ2-4	AWSVGQKQNIQY
TRBV11-3	TRBJ2-3	ASSLDLNPGTDTQY
TRBV4-2	TRBJ1-2	ASSQVSFGRDYGYT
TRBV7-8	TRBJ2-5	ASSGWKVEETQY
TRBV18	TRBJ1-1	ASSPPKGNTEAF
TRBV25-1	TRBJ1-2	ASSESGETYGYT
TRBV11-3	TRBJ2-3	ASSLGLSTDTQY
TRBV6-6	TRBJ1-4	ASSYSKEYEKLF
TRBV2	TRBJ1-2	ASTTSYGYT
TRBV18	TRBJ1-1	ASSLGQGKLDTEAF
TRBV10-1	TRBJ1-1	ASSDNRGYTEAF
TRBV30	TRBJ1-3	AWGAGAFKGQGENTIY
TRBV7-9	TRBJ2-3	ASSSRSGGAGTDTQY
TRBV5-1	TRBJ2-1	ASSYERGSSYNEQF
TRBV30	TRBJ1-5	AWSARADQPQH
TRBV28	TRBJ2-6	ASSPPPLSGANVLT